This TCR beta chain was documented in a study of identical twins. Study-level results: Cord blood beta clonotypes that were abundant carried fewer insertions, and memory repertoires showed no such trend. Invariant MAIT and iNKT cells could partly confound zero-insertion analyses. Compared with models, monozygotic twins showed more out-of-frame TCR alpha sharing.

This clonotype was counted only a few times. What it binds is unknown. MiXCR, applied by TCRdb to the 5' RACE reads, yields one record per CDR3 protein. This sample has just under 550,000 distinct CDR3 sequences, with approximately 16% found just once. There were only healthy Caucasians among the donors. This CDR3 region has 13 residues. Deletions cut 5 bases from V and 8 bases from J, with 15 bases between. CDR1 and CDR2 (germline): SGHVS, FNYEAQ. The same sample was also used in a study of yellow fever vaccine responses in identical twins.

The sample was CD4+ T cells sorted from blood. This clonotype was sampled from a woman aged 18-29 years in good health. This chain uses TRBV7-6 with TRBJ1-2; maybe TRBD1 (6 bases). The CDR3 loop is CASSIGQNWGYTF. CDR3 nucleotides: TGTGCCAGCAGCATAGGACAGAACTGGGGCTACACCTTC.